The entry below describes one T cell receptor beta chain. The target antigen is unknown. Then a second PCR, running about 6 to 12 cycles, was carried out with a sample-barcoded 5' primer and a J-beta primer mix. TCRdb itself ran the 5' RACE reads through MiXCR, one entry per CDR3 protein. The sample lists hundreds of thousands of distinct CDR3 sequences, more than 20% occurring once. From germline, CDR1 is LNHDA and CDR2 SQIVND (reference sequence). The V gene lost 8 bases and the J gene lost 4 bases, with 11 bases spanning the gap. CDR3 length: 12 amino acids. The data originate from a study of blood T cells in healthy people across ages. Study-wide results and caveats: Unsorted PBMC input precluded a conclusive naive versus antigen-experienced comparison.

These data also featured in a second study, about T cells of mothers and their children. As that report states: Amplification in the second PCR used the M1S primer, which added sample barcodes and 2-4 random nucleotides.

The specimen sequenced was blood. The gene calls are TRBV19 and TRBJ1-1, with unresolved D. The sequence was collected from a boy aged 10-17 years in good health. As DNA, the CDR3 is TGTGCCAGTGATGAAGGATCCACTGAAGCTTTCTTT. Protein: CASDEGSTEAFF.